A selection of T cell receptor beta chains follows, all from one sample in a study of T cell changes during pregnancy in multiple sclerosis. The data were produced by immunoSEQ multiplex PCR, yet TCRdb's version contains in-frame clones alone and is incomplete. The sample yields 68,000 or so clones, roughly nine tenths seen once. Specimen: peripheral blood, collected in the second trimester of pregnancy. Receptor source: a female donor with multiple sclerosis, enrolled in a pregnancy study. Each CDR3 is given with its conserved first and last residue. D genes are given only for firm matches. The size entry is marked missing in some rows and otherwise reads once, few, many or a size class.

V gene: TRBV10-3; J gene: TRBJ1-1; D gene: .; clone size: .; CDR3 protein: CAISDTSDTEAFF; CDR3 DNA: TGTGCCATCAGTGATACGTCAGACACTGAAGCTTTCTTT
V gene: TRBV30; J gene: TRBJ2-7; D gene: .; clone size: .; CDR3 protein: CAWGGGPYEQYF; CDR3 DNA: TGTGCCTGGGGAGGAGGACCCTACGAGCAGTACTTC
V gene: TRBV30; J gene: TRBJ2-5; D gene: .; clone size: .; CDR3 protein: CAWSRGSETQYF; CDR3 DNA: TGTGCCTGGAGCAGGGGTTCTGAGACCCAGTACTTC
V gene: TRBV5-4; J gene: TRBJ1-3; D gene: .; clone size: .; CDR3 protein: CASSFGGGNTIYF; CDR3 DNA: TGTGCCAGCAGCTTCGGCGGGGGAAACACCATATATTTT
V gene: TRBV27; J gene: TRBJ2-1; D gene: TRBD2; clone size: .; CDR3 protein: CASSLYGTSGGPLRYNEQFF; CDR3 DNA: TGTGCCAGCAGTTTATATGGGACTAGCGGGGGTCCTTTAAGGTACAATGAGCAGTTCTTC
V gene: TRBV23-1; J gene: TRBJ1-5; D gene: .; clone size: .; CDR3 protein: CASSSTGQINQPQHF; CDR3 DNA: TGCGCCAGCAGTAGTACAGGACAGATCAATCAGCCCCAGCATTTT
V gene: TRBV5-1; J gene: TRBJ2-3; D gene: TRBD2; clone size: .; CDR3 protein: CASSFLGGGVTDTQYF; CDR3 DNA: TGCGCCAGCAGCTTCCTCGGCGGGGGGGTGACAGATACGCAGTATTTT
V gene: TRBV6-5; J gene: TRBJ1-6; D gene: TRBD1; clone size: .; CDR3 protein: CASSYSTGTANSPLHF; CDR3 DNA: TGTGCCAGCAGTTACTCGACAGGGACAGCGAATTCACCCCTCCACTTT
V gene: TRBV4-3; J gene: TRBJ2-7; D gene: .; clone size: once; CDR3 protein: CASSQARGSYYEQYF; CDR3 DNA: TGCGCCAGCAGCCAGGCTAGGGGGTCCTACTACGAGCAGTACTTC
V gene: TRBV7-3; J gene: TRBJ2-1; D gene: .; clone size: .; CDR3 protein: CASSLRWRPPTHNEQFF; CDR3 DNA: TGTGCCAGCAGCTTAAGATGGAGGCCCCCAACCCACAATGAGCAGTTCTTC
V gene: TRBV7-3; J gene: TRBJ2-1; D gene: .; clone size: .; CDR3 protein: CASSLTAQDYNEQFF; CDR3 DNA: TGTGCCAGCAGCTTAACGGCTCAGGACTACAATGAGCAGTTCTTC
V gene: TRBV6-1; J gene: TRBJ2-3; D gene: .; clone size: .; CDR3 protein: CASSENRADTQYF; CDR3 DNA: TGTGCCAGCAGTGAAAACCGGGCAGATACGCAGTATTTT
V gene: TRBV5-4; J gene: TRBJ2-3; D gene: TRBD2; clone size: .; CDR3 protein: CASSFSGASTDTQYF; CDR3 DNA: TGTGCCAGCAGCTTTAGCGGGGCGTCCACAGATACGCAGTATTTT
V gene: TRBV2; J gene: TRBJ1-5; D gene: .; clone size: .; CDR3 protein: CASSVSGGNQPQHF; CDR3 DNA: TGTGCCAGCAGTGTCTCGGGTGGCAATCAGCCCCAGCATTTT
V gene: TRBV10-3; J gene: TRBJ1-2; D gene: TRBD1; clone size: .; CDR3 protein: CAIRTDRVEYGYTF; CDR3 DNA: TGTGCCATCAGGACGGACAGGGTGGAGTATGGCTACACCTTC
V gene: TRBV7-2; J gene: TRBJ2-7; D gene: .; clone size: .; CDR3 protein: CASSLDRSSYEQYF; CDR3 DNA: TGTGCCAGCAGCTTAGACAGGAGCTCCTACGAGCAGTACTTC
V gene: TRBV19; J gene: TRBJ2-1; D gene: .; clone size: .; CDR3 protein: CASRTSVGNEQFF; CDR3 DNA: TGTGCCAGTCGCACCAGCGTTGGGAATGAGCAGTTCTTC
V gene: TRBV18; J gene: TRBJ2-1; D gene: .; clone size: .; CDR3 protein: CASSDLGNEQFF; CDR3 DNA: TGTGCCAGCTCAGACCTCGGGAATGAGCAGTTCTTC
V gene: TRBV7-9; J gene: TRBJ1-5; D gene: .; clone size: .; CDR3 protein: CASSLDAVGGQPQHF; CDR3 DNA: TGTGCCAGCAGCTTAGACGCCGTGGGGGGTCAGCCCCAGCATTTT
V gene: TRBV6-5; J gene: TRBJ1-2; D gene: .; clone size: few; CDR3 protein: CASSDISYGYTF; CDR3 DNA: TGTGCCAGCAGTGACATATCCTATGGCTACACCTTC
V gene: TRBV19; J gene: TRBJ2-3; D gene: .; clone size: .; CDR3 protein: CASSRGGTDTQYF; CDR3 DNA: TGTGCCAGTAGTCGCGGAGGCACAGATACGCAGTATTTT
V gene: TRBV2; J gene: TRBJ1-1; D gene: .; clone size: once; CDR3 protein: CASSGQLQEAFF; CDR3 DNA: TGTGCCAGCAGCGGACAGTTACAAGAAGCTTTCTTT